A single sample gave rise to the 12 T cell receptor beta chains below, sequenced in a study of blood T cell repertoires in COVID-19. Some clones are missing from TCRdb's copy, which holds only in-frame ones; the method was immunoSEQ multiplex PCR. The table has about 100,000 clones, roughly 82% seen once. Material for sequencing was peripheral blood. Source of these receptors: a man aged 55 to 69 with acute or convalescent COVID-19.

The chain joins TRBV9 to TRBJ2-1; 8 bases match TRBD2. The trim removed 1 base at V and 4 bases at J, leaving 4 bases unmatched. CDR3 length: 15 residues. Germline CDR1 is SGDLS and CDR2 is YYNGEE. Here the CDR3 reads CASSVNPSGYNEQFF. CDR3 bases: TGTGCCAGCAGCGTAAACCCTAGCGGGTACAATGAGCAGTTCTTC.

The CDR3 is CALRGGNNDNEQFF. Written as DNA, the CDR3 is TGTGCTCTACGGGGGGGAAACAACGACAATGAGCAGTTCTTC. The V gene is TRBV10-3, the J gene TRBJ2-1, with 8 bases lining up with TRBD2. The CDR3 totals 14 residues. The germline V gene has CDR1 ENHRY and CDR2 SYGVKD.

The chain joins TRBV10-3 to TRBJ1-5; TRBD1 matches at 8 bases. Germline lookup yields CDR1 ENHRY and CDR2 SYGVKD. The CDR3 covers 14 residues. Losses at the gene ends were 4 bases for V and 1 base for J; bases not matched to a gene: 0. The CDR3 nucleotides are TGTGCCATCAGTGGACAGGGGAGCAATCAGCCCCAGCATTTT. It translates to CAISGQGSNQPQHF.

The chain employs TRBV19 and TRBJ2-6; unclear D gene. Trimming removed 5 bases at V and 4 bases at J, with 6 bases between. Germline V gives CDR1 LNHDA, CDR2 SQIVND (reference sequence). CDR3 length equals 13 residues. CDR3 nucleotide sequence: TGTGCCAGTAGTCCGCGCGGGGCCAACGTCCTGACTTTC. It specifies CASSPRGANVLTF.

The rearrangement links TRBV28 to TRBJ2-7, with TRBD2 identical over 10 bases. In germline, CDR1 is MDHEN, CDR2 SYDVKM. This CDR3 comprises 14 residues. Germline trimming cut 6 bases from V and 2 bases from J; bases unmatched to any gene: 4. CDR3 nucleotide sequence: TGTGCCAGCAGCGATAGCGGGAGGCCCTACGAGCAGTACTTC. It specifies CASSDSGRPYEQYF.

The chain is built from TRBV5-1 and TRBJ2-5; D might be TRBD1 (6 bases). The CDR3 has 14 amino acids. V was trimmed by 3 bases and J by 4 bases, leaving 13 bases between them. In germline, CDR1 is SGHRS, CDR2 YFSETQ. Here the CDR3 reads CASSYTGMRETQYF. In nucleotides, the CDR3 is TGCGCCAGCAGCTACACAGGGATGCGAGAGACCCAGTACTTC.

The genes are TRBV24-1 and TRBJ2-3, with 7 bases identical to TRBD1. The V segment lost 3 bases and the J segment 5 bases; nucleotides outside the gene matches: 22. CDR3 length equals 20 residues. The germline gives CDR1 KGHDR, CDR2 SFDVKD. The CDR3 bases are TGTGCCACCAGTGATGACAATGGGGCAGGGGGACCCCATACAAGAGATACGCAGTATTTT. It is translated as CATSDDNGAGGPHTRDTQYF.

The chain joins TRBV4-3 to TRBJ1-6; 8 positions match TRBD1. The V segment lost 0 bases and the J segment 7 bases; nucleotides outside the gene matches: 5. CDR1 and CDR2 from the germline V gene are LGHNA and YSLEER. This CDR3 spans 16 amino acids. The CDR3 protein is CASSQDSGGNNSPLHF. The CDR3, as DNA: TGCGCCAGCAGCCAAGATTCAGGGGGCAACAATTCACCCCTCCACTTT.

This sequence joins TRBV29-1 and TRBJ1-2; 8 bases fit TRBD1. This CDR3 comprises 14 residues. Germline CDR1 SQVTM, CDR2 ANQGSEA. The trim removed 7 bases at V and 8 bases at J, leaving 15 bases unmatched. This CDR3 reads CSALGLTGDEGYTF. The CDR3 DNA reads TGCAGCGCCCTCGGGCTGACAGGGGACGAGGGCTACACCTTC.

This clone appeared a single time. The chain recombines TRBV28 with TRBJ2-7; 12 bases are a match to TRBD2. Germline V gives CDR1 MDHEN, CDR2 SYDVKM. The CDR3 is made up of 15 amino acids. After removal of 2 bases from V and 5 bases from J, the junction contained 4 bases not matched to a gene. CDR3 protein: CASSLGGTSGHEQYF. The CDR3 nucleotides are TGTGCCAGCAGTTTAGGGGGGACTAGCGGGCACGAGCAGTACTTC.

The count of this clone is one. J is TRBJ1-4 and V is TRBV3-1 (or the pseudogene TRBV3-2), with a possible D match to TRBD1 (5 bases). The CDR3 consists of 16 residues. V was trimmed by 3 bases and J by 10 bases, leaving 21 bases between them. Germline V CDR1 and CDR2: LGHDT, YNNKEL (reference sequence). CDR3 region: CASSQVKQAGMRKLFF. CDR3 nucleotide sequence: TGTGCCAGCAGCCAGGTCAAACAGGCCGGAATGAGAAAACTGTTTTTT.

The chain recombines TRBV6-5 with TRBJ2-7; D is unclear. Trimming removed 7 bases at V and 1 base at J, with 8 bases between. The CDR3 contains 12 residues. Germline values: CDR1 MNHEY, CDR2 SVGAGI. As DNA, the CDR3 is TGTGCCAGCACAACAGAGTCCTACGAGCAGTACTTC. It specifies CASTTESYEQYF.